The 8 T cell receptor beta chains given below trace back to one sample, sequenced in a study of response to subunit inactivated influenza vaccine. TCRdb called the RT-PCR reads again in MiXCR, with one record for every CDR3 protein. The table lists a few hundred thousand distinct CDR3 sequences, 20% to 25% of them singletons. The material sequenced was PBMCs from blood, taken roughly 20 months after vaccination. The receptors shown here come from a man between 50 and 70 years old who received an inactivated influenza vaccine.

The chain employs TRBV7-6 and TRBJ2-2; TRBD1 aligns across 9 bases. Losses at the gene ends were 1 base for V and 6 bases for J; bases not matched to a gene: 6. The CDR3 has 16 residues. Per germline, CDR1 SGHVS and CDR2 FNYEAQ. The CDR3 nucleotides are TGTGCCAGCAGCTTAGGACAGGGGGTATCTTCCGGGGAGCTGTTTTTT. Protein sequence: CASSLGQGVSSGELFF.

The V call is TRBV10-3, the J call TRBJ2-7; D assignment may be TRBD1 or TRBD2 (5 bases each). The V and J ends lost 4 bases and 5 bases respectively, with 12 bases between them. This CDR3 is built from 13 residues. Germline loops: CDR1 ENHRY, CDR2 SYGVKD. DNA of the CDR3: TGTGCCATCAGTGGGCAGGGAGTAAACGAGCAGTACTTC. It encodes CAISGQGVNEQYF.

The chain joins TRBV5-1 to TRBJ2-7; 8 bases map to TRBD1. Unmatched junction bases numbered 8, after V lost 0 bases and J lost 0 bases. The CDR3 length is 17 residues. Germline CDR1 reads SGHRS; CDR2 reads YFSETQ. The CDR3 loop reads CASSLDPPGTGSYEQYF. Here the CDR3 DNA reads TGCGCCAGCAGCTTGGACCCTCCCGGGACAGGCTCCTACGAGCAGTACTTC.

The table lists this clonotype with a few counts. The CDR3 DNA follows: TGCAGTGCTAGGGCAGGCACTGAAGCTTTCTTT. Its protein product is CSARAGTEAFF. The V and J genes are TRBV20-1 and TRBJ1-1; D gene uncertain. Germline V gives CDR1 DFQATT, CDR2 SNEGSKA (reference sequence). This CDR3 has 11 amino acids. V lost 3 bases and J 4 bases, leaving 6 bases between the germline ends.

This chain links TRBV12-3 or TRBV12-4 with TRBJ2-1; unclear D gene. V was cut by 8 bases and J by 8 bases, with 16 bases left in between. CDR3 length: 13 amino acids. CDR3 residues: CASGASQWDEQFF. The CDR3 DNA reads TGTGCCAGCGGAGCCTCTCAGTGGGATGAGCAGTTCTTC.

This clonotype was observed a single time. The chain joins TRBV24-1 to TRBJ2-7; D gene ambiguous. This CDR3 spans 13 amino acids. Germline V gene sequence: CDR1 KGHDR, CDR2 SFDVKD. The germline V and J ends were trimmed by 4 bases and 0 bases, with 6 bases remaining between them. The CDR3 loop reads CATSDGYSYEQYF. The CDR3 DNA reads TGTGCCACCAGTGACGGTTACTCCTACGAGCAGTACTTC.

V usage is TRBV20-1 and J usage is TRBJ2-1, with D perhaps matching TRBD2 (6 bases). Germline values: CDR1 DFQATT, CDR2 SNEGSKA (reference sequence). The germline V and J ends were trimmed by 6 bases and 6 bases, with 9 bases remaining between them. This CDR3 comprises 11 residues. CDR3: CSARAGNEQFF. The CDR3 nucleotides read TGCAGTGCCCGAGCGGGCAATGAGCAGTTCTTC.

The rearrangement joins TRBV20-1 to TRBJ1-5; D is unresolved. CDR1 is DFQATT, CDR2 SNEGSKA, per germline (reference sequence). V lost 2 bases to trimming and J lost 0 bases, with 17 bases between them. The CDR3 length is 17 residues. This CDR3 is CSARKGITAYSNQPQHF. For the CDR3, the DNA is TGCAGTGCTAGAAAGGGCATTACCGCTTATAGCAATCAGCCCCAGCATTTT.